The 9 T cell receptor beta chains presented below share a single source sample, sequenced in a study of blood T cell repertoires in COVID-19. Using immunoSEQ multiplex PCR, the repertoire was profiled, and TCRdb retains in-frame clones only, with some absent. Of around 290,000 clones in the sample, about nine tenths were seen once. Source material: PBMCs or T cells enriched from blood (not recorded which). All receptors come from a woman aged 40 to 55 who had recovered from COVID-19.

This rearrangement joins TRBV25-1 to TRBJ1-4; D might be TRBD1 (6 bases). The V gene's germline CDR1 is MGHDK and CDR2 SYGVNS. Trimming pared 8 bases from V and 9 bases from J, leaving 16 bases between. The CDR3 has 13 residues. CDR3 amino acids: CASPRQGRKKLFF. CDR3 DNA: TGTGCCAGCCCCCGGCAGGGGCGGAAAAAACTGTTTTTT.

This clone showed up just a few times. Additional DNA sequences in this sample encode the identical CDR3. This rearrangement joins TRBV5-1 to TRBJ2-1, with 10 bases aligning to TRBD1. The length of the CDR3 is 15 residues. Germline trimming cut 4 bases from V and 4 bases from J; bases unmatched to any gene: 5. CDR1 and CDR2 (germline): SGHRS, YFSETQ. CDR3 sequence: CASSLGQGSYNEQFF. CDR3 DNA: TGCGCCAGCAGCCTGGGACAGGGGTCGTACAATGAGCAGTTCTTC.

This chain uses TRBV5-1 with TRBJ1-4; 7 nucleotides align to TRBD1. CDR3 length: 14 residues. CDR1 is SGHRS, CDR2 YFSETQ, per germline. V trimming: 8 bases; J trimming: 5 bases; junction bases outside the gene matches: 9. The CDR3 bases are TGCGCCAGTAGAGGACAGGAGACGAATGAAAAACTGTTTTTT. It yields the protein CASRGQETNEKLFF.

The rearrangement links TRBV4-3 to TRBJ1-5; D gene ambiguous. This CDR3 spans 15 amino acids. Germline loops: CDR1 LGHNA, CDR2 YSLEER. Trimming shortened V by 4 bases and J by 2 bases, and 12 bases separated the two germline ends. This chain's CDR3 is CASSPSLAGNQPQHF. DNA of the CDR3: TGCGCCAGCAGCCCCAGTCTTGCGGGCAATCAGCCCCAGCATTTT.

The V call is TRBV19, the J call TRBJ2-1; TRBD2 matches 13 bases. The CDR3 is 16 residues long. The V gene end was trimmed by 2 bases and the J gene end by 5 bases; junction bases not matched to a gene: 3. The germline CDR1 and CDR2 sequences are LNHDA and SQIVND (reference sequence). The CDR3 DNA follows: TGTGCCAGTAGTATACCGGGACTAGCGGGGAACAATGAGCAGTTCTTC. Amino acid sequence: CASSIPGLAGNNEQFF.

CDR3 residues: CASSFGTVQNSPLHF. In nucleotides, the CDR3 is TGTGCCAGCAGCTTCGGGACAGTACAAAATTCACCCCTCCACTTT. V usage is TRBV27 and J usage is TRBJ1-6; 7 nucleotides match TRBD1. The CDR3 has 15 residues. With V trimmed by 6 bases and J by 7 bases, 9 bases remained unmatched. Germline CDR1 and CDR2: MNHEY and SMNVEV (reference sequence).

V is TRBV9 and J is TRBJ2-1; D possibly corresponds to TRBD2 (7 bases). V was trimmed by 4 bases and J by 7 bases, leaving 21 bases between them. CDR3 length equals 16 residues. Germline loops: CDR1 SGDLS, CDR2 YYNGEE. In DNA form, the CDR3 reads TGTGCCAGCAGCCTCCGAGGGGGGGCCTCCGGTAATGAGCAGTTCTTC. It is translated as CASSLRGGASGNEQFF.

The chain employs TRBV2 and TRBJ1-5; TRBD1 matches 8 bases. Trimming cost V 4 bases and J 2 bases; bases outside gene matches: 4. Germline assignment: CDR1 SNHLY and CDR2 FYNNEI. There are 15 residues in the CDR3. Written as DNA, the CDR3 is TGTGCCAGCAGTGCACAGGGGGTAGGCAATCAGCCCCAGCATTTT. Protein: CASSAQGVGNQPQHF.

The chain combines TRBV5-1 with TRBJ2-5; TRBD2 aligns across 13 bases. Germline V gene data show CDR1 as SGHRS and CDR2 as YFSETQ. The CDR3 consists of 16 residues. The V segment lost 4 bases and the J segment 5 bases; nucleotides outside the gene matches: 8. The CDR3 sequence: CASSIGLAGVPETQYF. Here the CDR3 DNA reads TGCGCCAGCAGCATAGGACTAGCGGGAGTTCCGGAGACCCAGTACTTC.